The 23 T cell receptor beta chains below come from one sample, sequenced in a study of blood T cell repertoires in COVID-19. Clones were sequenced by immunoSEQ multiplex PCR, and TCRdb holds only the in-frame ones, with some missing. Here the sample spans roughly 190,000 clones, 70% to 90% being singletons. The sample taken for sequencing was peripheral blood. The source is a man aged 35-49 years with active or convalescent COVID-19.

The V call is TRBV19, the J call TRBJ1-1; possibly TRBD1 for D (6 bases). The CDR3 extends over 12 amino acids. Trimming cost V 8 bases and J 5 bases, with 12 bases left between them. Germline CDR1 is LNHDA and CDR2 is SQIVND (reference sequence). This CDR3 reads CASAHRDTEAFF. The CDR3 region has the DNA TGTGCCAGTGCCCACAGGGATACTGAAGCTTTCTTT.

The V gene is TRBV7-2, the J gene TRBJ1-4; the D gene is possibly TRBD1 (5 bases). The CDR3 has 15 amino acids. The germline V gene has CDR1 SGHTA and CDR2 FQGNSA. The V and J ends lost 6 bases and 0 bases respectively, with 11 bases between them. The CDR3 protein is CASRRDFATNEKLFF. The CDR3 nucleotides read TGTGCCAGCAGGCGGGACTTTGCAACTAATGAAAAACTGTTTTTT. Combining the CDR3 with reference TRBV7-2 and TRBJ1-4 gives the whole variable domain GAGVSQSPSNKVTEKGKDVELRCDPISGHTALYWYRQSLGQGLEFLIYFQGNSAPDKSGLPSDRFSAERTGGSVSTLTIQRTQQEDSAVYLCASRRDFATNEKLFFGSGTQLSVL.

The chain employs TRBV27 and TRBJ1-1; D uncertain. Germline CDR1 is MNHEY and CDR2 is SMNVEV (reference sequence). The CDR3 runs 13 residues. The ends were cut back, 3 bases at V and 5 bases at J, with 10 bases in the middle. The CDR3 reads CASSFRRETEAFF. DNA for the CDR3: TGTGCCAGCAGTTTCAGGAGGGAGACTGAAGCTTTCTTT.

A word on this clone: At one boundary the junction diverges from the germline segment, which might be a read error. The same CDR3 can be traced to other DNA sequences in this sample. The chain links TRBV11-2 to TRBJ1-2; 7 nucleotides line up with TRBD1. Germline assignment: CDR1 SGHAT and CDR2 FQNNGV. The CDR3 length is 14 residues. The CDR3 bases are TGCGCCAGCAGCTTAGCCACAGGGGACTATGGCTACACCTTC. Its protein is CASSLATGDYGYTF.

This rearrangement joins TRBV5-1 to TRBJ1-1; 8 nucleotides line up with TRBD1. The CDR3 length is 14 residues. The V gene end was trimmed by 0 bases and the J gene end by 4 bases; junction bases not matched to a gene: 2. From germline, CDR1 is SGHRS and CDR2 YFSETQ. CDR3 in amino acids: CASSLGTGGTEAFF. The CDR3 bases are TGCGCCAGCAGCTTGGGTACAGGGGGCACTGAAGCTTTCTTT. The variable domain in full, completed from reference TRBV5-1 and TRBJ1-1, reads KAGVTQTPRYLIKTRGQQVTLSCSPISGHRSVSWYQQTPGQGLQFLFEYFSETQRNKGNFPGRFSGRQFSNSRSEMNVSTLELGDSALYLCASSLGTGGTEAFFGQGTRLTVV.

The CDR3 sequence is CASSLDPSGINTDTQYF. DNA of the CDR3: TGCGCCAGCAGCTTGGATCCTAGCGGGATTAACACAGATACGCAGTATTTT. The chain couples TRBV5-1 to TRBJ2-3; TRBD2 aligns across 9 bases. J gave up 2 bases and V 0 bases, and 7 bases lay outside the gene matches. Per the germline V gene, CDR1 is SGHRS and CDR2 is YFSETQ. This CDR3 region has 17 residues.

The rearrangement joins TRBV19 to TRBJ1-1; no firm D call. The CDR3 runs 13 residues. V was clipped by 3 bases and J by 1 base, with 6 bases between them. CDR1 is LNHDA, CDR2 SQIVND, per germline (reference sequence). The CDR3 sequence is CASSMEWNTEAFF. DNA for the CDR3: TGTGCCAGTAGTATGGAGTGGAACACTGAAGCTTTCTTT.

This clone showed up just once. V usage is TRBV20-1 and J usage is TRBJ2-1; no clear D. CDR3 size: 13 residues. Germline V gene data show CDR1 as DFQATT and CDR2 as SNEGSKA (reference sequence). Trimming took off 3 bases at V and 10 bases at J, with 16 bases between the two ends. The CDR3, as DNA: TGCAGTGCTAGTATGTCTTACAAGAGGGAGCAGTTCTTC. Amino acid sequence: CSASMSYKREQFF.

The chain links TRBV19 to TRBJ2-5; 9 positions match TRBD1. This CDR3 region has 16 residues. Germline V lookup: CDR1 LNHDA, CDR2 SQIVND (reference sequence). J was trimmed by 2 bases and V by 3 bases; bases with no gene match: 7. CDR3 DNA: TGTGCCAGTAGTATCTTTTCGGGACAGGGTCAAGAGACCCAGTACTTC. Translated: CASSIFSGQGQETQYF.

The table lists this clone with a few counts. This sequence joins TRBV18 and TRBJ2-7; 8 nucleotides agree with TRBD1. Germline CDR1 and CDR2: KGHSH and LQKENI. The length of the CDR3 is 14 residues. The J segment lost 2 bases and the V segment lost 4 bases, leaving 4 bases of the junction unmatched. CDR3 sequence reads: CASSQETGAYEQYF. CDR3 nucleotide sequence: TGTGCCAGCTCACAAGAGACAGGGGCCTACGAGCAGTACTTC.

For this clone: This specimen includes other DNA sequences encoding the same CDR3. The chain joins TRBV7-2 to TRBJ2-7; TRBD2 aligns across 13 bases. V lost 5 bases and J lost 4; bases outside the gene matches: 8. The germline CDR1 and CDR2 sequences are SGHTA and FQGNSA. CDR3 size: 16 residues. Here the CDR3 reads CASSLRTSGSRYEQYF. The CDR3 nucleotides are TGTGCCAGCAGCCTGAGGACTAGCGGGAGTCGGTACGAGCAGTACTTC.

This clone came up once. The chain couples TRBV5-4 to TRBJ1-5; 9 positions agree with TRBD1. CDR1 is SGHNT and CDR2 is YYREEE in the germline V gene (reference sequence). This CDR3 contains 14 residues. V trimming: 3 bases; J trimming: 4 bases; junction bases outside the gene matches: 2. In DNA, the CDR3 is TGTGCCAGCAGCTCCGGGACAGGGAATCAGCCCCAGCATTTT. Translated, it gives CASSSGTGNQPQHF.

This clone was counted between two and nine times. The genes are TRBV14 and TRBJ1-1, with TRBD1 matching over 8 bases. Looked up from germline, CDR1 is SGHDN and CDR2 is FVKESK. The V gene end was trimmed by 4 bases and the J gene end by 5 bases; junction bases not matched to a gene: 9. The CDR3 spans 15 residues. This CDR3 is CASSLLGQGGTEAFF. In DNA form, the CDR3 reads TGTGCCAGCAGCCTTCTTGGACAGGGTGGGACTGAAGCTTTCTTT.

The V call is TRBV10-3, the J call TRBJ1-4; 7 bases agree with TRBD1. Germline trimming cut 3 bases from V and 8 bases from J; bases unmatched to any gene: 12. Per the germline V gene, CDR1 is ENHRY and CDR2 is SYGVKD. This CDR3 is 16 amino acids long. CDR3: CAISERETGRKEKLFF. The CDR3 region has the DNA TGTGCCATCAGTGAAAGGGAGACAGGGCGGAAGGAAAAACTGTTTTTT.

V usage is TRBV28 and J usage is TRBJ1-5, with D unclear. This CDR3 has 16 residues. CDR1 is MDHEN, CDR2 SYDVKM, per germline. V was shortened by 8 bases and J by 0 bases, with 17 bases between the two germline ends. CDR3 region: CASAGRAKNSNQPQHF. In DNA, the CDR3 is TGTGCCAGCGCCGGGAGGGCCAAGAATAGCAATCAGCCCCAGCATTTT. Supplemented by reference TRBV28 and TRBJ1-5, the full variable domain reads DVKVTQSSRYLVKRTGEKVFLECVQDMDHENMFWYRQDPGLGLRLIYFSYDVKMKEKGDIPEGYSVSREKKERFSLILESASTNQTSMYLCASAGRAKNSNQPQHFGDGTRLSIL.

The CDR3 sequence: CASSLGAQYEQYF. The CDR3 DNA follows: TGTGCCAGCAGCTTAGGGGCACAATACGAGCAGTACTTC. The rearrangement joins TRBV7-9 to TRBJ2-7; no firm D call. Germline V gene sequence: CDR1 SEHNR, CDR2 FQNEAQ (reference sequence). The CDR3 is 13 amino acids. V gave up 1 base and J gave up 4 bases, with 8 bases separating them. The complete variable domain, with remaining parts taken from reference TRBV7-9 and TRBJ2-7, reads DTGVSQNPRHKITKRGQNVTFRCDPISEHNRLYWYRQTLGQGPEFLTYFQNEAQLEKSRLLSDRFSAERPKGSFSTLEIQRTEQGDSAMYLCASSLGAQYEQYFGPGTRLTVT.

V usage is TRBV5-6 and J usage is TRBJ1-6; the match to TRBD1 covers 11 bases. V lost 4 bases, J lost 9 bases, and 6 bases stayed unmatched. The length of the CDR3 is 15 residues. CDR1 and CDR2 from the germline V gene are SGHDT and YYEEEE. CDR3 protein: CASSQRTGGGSPLHF. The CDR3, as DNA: TGTGCCAGCAGCCAAAGGACAGGGGGCGGTTCACCCCTCCACTTT.

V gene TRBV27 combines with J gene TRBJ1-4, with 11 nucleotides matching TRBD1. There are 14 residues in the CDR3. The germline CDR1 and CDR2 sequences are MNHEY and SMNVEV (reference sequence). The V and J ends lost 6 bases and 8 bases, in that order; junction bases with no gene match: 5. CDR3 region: CASSPRDRGEKLFF. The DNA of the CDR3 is TGTGCCAGCAGCCCTAGGGACAGGGGGGAAAAACTGTTTTTT.

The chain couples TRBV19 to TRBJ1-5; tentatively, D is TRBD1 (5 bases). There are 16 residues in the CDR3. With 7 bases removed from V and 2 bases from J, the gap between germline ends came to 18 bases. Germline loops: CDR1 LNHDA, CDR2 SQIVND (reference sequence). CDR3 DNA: TGTGCCAGTACCCCTGAGGGAGGGGCCCGCAATCAGCCCCAGCATTTT. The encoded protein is CASTPEGGARNQPQHF.

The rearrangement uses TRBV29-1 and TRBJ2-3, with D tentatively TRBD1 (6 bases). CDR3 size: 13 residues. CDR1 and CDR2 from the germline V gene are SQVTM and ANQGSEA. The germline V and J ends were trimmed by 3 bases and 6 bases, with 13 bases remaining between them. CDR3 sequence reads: CSVDRGIGDTQYF. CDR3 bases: TGCAGCGTTGATAGGGGGATCGGGGATACGCAGTATTTT.

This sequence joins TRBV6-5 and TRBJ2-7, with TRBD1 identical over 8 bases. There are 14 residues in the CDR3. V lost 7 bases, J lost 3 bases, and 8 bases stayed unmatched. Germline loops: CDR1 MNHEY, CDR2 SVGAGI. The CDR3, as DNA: TGTGCCAGCAAAAGGGGACAGGAGGGCTACGAGCAGTACTTC. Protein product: CASKRGQEGYEQYF.

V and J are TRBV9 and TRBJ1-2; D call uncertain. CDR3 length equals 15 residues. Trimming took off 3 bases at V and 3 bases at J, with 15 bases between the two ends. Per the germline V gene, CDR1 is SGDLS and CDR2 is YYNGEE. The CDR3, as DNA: TGTGCCAGCAGCGACTCACAGCGGCAGTACTATGGCTACACCTTC. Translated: CASSDSQRQYYGYTF.

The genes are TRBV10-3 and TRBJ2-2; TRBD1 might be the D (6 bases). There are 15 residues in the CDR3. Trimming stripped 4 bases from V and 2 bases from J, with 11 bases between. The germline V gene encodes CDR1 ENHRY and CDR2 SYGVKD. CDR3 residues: CAISGQALNTGELFF. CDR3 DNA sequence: TGTGCCATCAGTGGACAGGCCCTAAACACCGGGGAGCTGTTTTTT.